The 10 T cell receptor beta chains given below trace back to one sample, sequenced in a study of cytomegalovirus exposure and HLA in healthy donors. The primer mix had 60 Vbeta and 13 Jbeta primers. The data were produced by immunoSEQ multiplex PCR, yet TCRdb's version contains in-frame clones alone and is incomplete. Of approximately 97,000 clones listed, roughly three quarters were seen once; the top ten hold around a tenth. Material: PBMCs. These receptors all come from a male donor in good health and CMV-seropositive.

V usage is TRBV27 and J usage is TRBJ2-7; no definite D call. This CDR3 region has 13 residues. In germline, CDR1 is MNHEY, CDR2 SMNVEV (reference sequence). V gave up 5 bases and J gave up 1 base, with 9 bases separating them. The CDR3 DNA is TGTGCCAGCAGTAAACTTAATTCCTACGAGCAGTACTTC. Residues: CASSKLNSYEQYF.

This sequence joins TRBV4-2 and TRBJ2-5; TRBD2 matches 14 bases. Germline lookup yields CDR1 LGHNA and CDR2 YNFKEQ. The CDR3 sequence is 16 residues long. Trimming at V came to 4 bases and at J to 4 bases, leaving 5 bases not matched to a gene. CDR3 coding DNA: TGTGCCAGCAGCCCCGGACTAGCGGGAGGTTTAGAGACCCAGTACTTC. This encodes CASSPGLAGGLETQYF.

This clone was counted only a few times. The chain employs TRBV7-3 and TRBJ2-3, with a weak D call TRBD2 (6 bases). The CDR3 covers 15 residues. Between the trimmed V and J ends, which lost 5 bases and 0 bases, there was a span of 12 bases. Germline V gene sequence: CDR1 SGHTA, CDR2 FQGTGA. As DNA, the CDR3 is TGTGCCAGCAGCCGGGGCGGGATTAGCACAGATACGCAGTATTTT. Amino acid sequence: CASSRGGISTDTQYF.

The rearrangement uses TRBV11-2 and TRBJ2-1; TRBD2 agrees at 10 bases. This CDR3 comprises 16 residues. Germline V lookup: CDR1 SGHAT, CDR2 FQNNGV. Trimming took 3 bases from V and 8 from J; bases not matched to a gene: 10. For the CDR3, the DNA is TGTGCCAGCAGCTTCGCTCTAGCGGGAGCAACGGATGAGCAGTTCTTC. Residues: CASSFALAGATDEQFF.

About this clone: This sample includes further DNA sequences coding for the same CDR3. The chain employs TRBV5-4 and TRBJ2-5, with D possibly TRBD2 on 6 matching bases. The CDR3 contains 12 residues. V dropped 8 bases and J dropped 1 base, with 9 bases sitting between them. CDR1 is SGHNT and CDR2 is YYREEE in the germline V gene (reference sequence). CDR3 sequence reads: CASGGSQETQYF. The CDR3 nucleotides are TGTGCCAGTGGAGGGAGCCAAGAGACCCAGTACTTC.

The chain employs TRBV19 and TRBJ2-5, with TRBD2 matching 13 bases. The J segment lost 4 bases and the V segment lost 7 bases, leaving 3 bases of the junction unmatched. The germline gives CDR1 LNHDA, CDR2 SQIVND (reference sequence). The CDR3 sequence is 14 residues long. The DNA for the CDR3 is TGTGCCAGTAAGAGGACTAGCGGGAGAGAGACCCAGTACTTC. Translating it yields CASKRTSGRETQYF.

The gene calls are TRBV7-6 and TRBJ2-7, with D possibly being TRBD2 (6 bases). This CDR3 is built from 15 residues. V gave up 5 bases and J gave up 6 bases, with 20 bases separating them. Germline loops: CDR1 SGHVS, CDR2 FNYEAQ. CDR3 DNA: TGTGCCAGCAGCCCCGAGGGAGGCGGAGAACTCGAGCAGTACTTC. This codes for CASSPEGGGELEQYF.

The chain recombines TRBV6-6 with TRBJ2-1, with 7 nucleotides matching TRBD2. Germline V lookup: CDR1 MNHNY, CDR2 SVGAGI (reference sequence). V dropped 7 bases and J dropped 1; count of bases not matched to a gene: 7. The CDR3 totals 15 residues. The CDR3 spells CASNLPGLSYNEQFF. DNA of the CDR3: TGTGCCAGCAATCTCCCGGGACTATCCTACAATGAGCAGTTCTTC.

CDR3: CASSYLDNYEQYF. The CDR3 DNA follows: TGCGCCAGCAGCTACTTGGACAACTACGAGCAGTACTTC. The chain joins TRBV4-1 to TRBJ2-7, with D possibly being TRBD1 (5 bases). Trimming stripped 5 bases from V and 3 bases from J, with 11 bases between. The germline CDR1 and CDR2 sequences are MGHRA and YSYEKL. This CDR3 is 13 amino acids long.

The rearrangement links TRBV27 to TRBJ2-6; 7 bases fit TRBD2. The CDR3 runs to 15 residues. In germline, CDR1 is MNHEY, CDR2 SMNVEV (reference sequence). The V segment lost 5 bases and the J segment 0 bases; nucleotides outside the gene matches: 1. CDR3 sequence (DNA): TGTGCCAGCAGTGGGGGGGGCTCTGGGGCCAACGTCCTGACTTTC. It codes for CASSGGGSGANVLTF. Supplemented by reference TRBV27 and TRBJ2-6, the full variable domain reads EAQVTQNPRYLITVTGKKLTVTCSQNMNHEYMSWYRQDPGLGLRQIYYSMNVEVTDKGDVPEGYKVSRKEKRNFPLILESPSPNQTSLYFCASSGGGSGANVLTFGAGSRLTVL.